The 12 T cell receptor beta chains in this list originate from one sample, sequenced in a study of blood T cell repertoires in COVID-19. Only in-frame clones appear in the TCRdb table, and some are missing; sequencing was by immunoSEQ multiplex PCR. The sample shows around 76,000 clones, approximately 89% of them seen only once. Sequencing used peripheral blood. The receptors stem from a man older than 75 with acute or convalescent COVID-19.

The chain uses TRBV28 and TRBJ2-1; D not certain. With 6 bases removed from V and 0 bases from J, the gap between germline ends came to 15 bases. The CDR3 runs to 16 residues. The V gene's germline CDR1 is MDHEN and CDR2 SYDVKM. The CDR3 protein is CASRTTSAVSYNEQFF. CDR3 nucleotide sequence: TGTGCCAGCAGGACAACCAGTGCCGTCTCCTACAATGAGCAGTTCTTC.

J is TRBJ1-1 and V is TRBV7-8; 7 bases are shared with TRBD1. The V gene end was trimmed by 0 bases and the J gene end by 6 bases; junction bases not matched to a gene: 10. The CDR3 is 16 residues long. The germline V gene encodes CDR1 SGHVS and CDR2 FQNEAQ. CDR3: CASSLADRNFRPEAFF. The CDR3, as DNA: TGTGCCAGCAGCTTAGCGGACAGGAATTTTAGACCTGAAGCTTTCTTT.

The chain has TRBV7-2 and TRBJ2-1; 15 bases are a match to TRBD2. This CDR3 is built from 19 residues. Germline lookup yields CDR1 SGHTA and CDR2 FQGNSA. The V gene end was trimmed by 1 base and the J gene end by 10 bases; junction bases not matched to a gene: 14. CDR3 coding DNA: TGTGCCAGCAGCTTAGACTGGGGTTATGGACTAGCGGGAGGGTCGGAGCAGTTCTTC. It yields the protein CASSLDWGYGLAGGSEQFF.

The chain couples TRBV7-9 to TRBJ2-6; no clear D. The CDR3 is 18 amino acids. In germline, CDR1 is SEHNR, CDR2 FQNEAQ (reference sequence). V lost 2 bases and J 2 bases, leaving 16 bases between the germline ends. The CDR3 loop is CASSLIGRFSAGANVLTF. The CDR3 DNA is TGTGCCAGCAGCTTAATTGGCAGGTTTTCCGCTGGGGCCAACGTCCTGACTTTC. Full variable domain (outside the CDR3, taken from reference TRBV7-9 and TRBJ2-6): DTGVSQNPRHKITKRGQNVTFRCDPISEHNRLYWYRQTLGQGPEFLTYFQNEAQLEKSRLLSDRFSAERPKGSFSTLEIQRTEQGDSAMYLCASSLIGRFSAGANVLTFGAGSRLTVL.

The CDR3: CASSTQGNTEAFF. The CDR3 region has the DNA TGTGCCAGCAGCACACAGGGAAACACTGAAGCTTTCTTT. The J gene is TRBJ1-1, the V gene TRBV7-3, with D possibly matching TRBD1 (6 bases). The V gene lost 5 bases and the J gene lost 2 bases, with 9 bases spanning the gap. Germline V gives CDR1 SGHTA, CDR2 FQGTGA. This CDR3 comprises 13 residues. The full variable domain, completed using reference TRBV7-3 and TRBJ1-1, is GAGVSQTPSNKVTEKGKYVELRCDPISGHTALYWYRQSLGQGPEFLIYFQGTGAADDSGLPNDRFFAVRPEGSVSTLKIQRTERGDSAVYLCASSTQGNTEAFFGQGTRLTVV.

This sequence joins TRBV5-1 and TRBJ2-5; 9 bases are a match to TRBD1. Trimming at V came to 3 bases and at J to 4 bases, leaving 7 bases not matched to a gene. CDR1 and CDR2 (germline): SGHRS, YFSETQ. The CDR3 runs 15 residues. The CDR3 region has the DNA TGCGCCAGCAGCTCTAACAGGGGGCCTCCAGAGACCCAGTACTTC. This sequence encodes CASSSNRGPPETQYF.

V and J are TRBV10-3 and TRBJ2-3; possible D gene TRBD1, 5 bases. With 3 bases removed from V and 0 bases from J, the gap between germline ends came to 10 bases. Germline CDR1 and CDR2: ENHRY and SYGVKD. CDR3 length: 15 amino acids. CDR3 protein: CAISEPGPSTDTQYF. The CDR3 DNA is TGTGCCATCAGTGAACCAGGGCCGAGCACAGATACGCAGTATTTT.

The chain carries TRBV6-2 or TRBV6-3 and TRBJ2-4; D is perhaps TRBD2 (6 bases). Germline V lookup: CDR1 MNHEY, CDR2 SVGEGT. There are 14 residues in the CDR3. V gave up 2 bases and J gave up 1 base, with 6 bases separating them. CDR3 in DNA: TGTGCCAGCAGTTACGGGGGGGCCAAAAACATTCAGTACTTC. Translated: CASSYGGAKNIQYF.

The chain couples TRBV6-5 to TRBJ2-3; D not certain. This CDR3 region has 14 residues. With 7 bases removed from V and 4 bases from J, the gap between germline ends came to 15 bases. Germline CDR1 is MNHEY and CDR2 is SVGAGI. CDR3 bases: TGTGCCAGCAACCAGAGGTGGTCTTCAGATACGCAGTATTTT. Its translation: CASNQRWSSDTQYF.

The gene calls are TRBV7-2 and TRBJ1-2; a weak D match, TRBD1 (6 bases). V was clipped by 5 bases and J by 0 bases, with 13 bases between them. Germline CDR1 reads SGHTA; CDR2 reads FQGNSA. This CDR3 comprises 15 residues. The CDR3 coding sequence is TGTGCCAGCAGCGGAACAGGGCCGGCTAACTATGGCTACACCTTC. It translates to CASSGTGPANYGYTF. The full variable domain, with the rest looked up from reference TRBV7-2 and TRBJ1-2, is GAGVSQSPSNKVTEKGKDVELRCDPISGHTALYWYRQSLGQGLEFLIYFQGNSAPDKSGLPSDRFSAERTGGSVSTLTIQRTQQEDSAVYLCASSGTGPANYGYTFGSGTRLTVV.

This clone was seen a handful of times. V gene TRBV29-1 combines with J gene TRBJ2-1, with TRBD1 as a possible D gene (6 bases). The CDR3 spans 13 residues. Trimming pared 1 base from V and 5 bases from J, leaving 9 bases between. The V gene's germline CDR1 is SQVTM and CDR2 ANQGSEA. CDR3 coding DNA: TGCAGCGTTGAAGGGTGGACAGACAATGAGCAGTTCTTC. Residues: CSVEGWTDNEQFF.

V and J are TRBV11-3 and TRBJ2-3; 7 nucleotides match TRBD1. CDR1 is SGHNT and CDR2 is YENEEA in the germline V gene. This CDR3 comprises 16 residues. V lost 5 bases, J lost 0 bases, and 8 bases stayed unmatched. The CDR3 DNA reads TGTGCCAGCAGCAAGAGAGACAGGGCTAGCACAGATACGCAGTATTTT. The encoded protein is CASSKRDRASTDTQYF.